Reported below is one T cell receptor (beta chain). Antigen unknown. Measured with immunoSEQ multiplex PCR; TCRdb has only the in-frame clones, and not every one. Among approximately 150,000 clones listed, about 90% were seen once. The data derive from a study of T cell responses to AZD1222 COVID-19 vaccine. Overall study context: Pooling covered second doses at about 4 or about 12 weeks. Study-wide results and limits: Nearly half of unique spike-specific TCRs reportedly avoided B.1.351 and B.1.1.7 mutated regions. Only five or six AZD1222 recipients were seropositive at baseline. Clonal diversity was possibly underestimated; the donors were predominantly white British and more often female.

This CDR3 spans 13 amino acids. V lost 4 bases to trimming and J lost 10 bases, with 14 bases between them. Germline V gene data show CDR1 as SGHVS and CDR2 as FQNEAQ. The input for sequencing was peripheral blood, taken on day 0 of AZD1222 vaccination. The chain employs TRBV7-8 and TRBJ2-1; D gene unclear. This TCR came from an adult in good health. The CDR3 reads CASSSSSLWEQFF. CDR3 sequence (DNA): TGTGCCAGCAGCTCCTCCTCCCTCTGGGAGCAGTTCTTC.